This note documents a single T cell receptor (beta chain) sequence. Its antigen target is currently unknown. No much larger clonotype is one base removed from it; base qualities were not supplied. Library prep was done by PCR. TCRdb names Illumina HiSeq 2500 as the instrument used. To normalize quantification of the TCRbeta repertoire, the TCR libraries were built with molecular barcoding that relied on unique molecular identifiers. TCRdb cleaned the public reads at Q25 with fastp, built clones with MiXCR and kept in-frame beta chains. Each record represents a unique CDR3 protein, reported with the most common genes and DNA among its rows. This sample gives about 580,000 distinct CDR3 sequences in total; 25% to 30% of them show up just once. The ten top clones hold around a third of the sample. V and J are truncated by 0 bases and 0 bases respectively, leaving an intervening sequence of 7 bases. The CDR3, from cysteine to phenylalanine, totals 15 residues. Just CDR3 DNA is preserved here, 45 bases in frame from base 1. In the germline V gene, CDR1 corresponds to KGHDR and CDR2 to SFDVKD.

This record belongs to a study of T-cell reconstitution after alpha-beta-depleted transplantation in children (dated by TCRdb to the mid-2010s). Background for the entire study: Using TCR repertoire profiling, the study followed T-cell immune reconstitution in a quantitative way in children after TCRalphabeta/CD19-depleted allogeneic hematopoietic cell transplantation. What the authors observed across the whole study: Hyperexpanded clone frequencies declined over subsequent months; after one year, T-cell counts and TCRbeta diversity were mostly attributed to newly produced T cells. Apparently early alphabetaT-cell count recovery about two months after transplant reportedly relied on only several hundred rapidly expanded clones derived from non-depleted graft cells. In some patients, high TCRbeta diversity at day 60 was attributed to recipient T cells and intrathymic progenitors that had survived conditioning.

Per the publication, the treatment or condition label means: allogeneic hematopoietic cell transplantation with graft depleted of TCRalphabeta T cells and CD19 B cells. The transplant recipients were children given TCRalphabeta/CD19-depleted allogeneic hematopoietic cell grafts. This TCR came from a boy under three years old with Wiskott-Aldrich syndrome, due to receive a stem cell transplant. Sequenced here: PBMCs, sampled before TCRalphabeta/CD19-depleted stem cell transplant. The sequence links TRBV24-1 to TRBJ2-5; possibly the D gene is TRBD2, per 6 matching bases. The CDR3 protein: CATSDLRENQETQYF. The DNA sequence follows: TGTGCCACCAGTGATTTGCGGGAGAACCAAGAGACCCAGTACTTC.